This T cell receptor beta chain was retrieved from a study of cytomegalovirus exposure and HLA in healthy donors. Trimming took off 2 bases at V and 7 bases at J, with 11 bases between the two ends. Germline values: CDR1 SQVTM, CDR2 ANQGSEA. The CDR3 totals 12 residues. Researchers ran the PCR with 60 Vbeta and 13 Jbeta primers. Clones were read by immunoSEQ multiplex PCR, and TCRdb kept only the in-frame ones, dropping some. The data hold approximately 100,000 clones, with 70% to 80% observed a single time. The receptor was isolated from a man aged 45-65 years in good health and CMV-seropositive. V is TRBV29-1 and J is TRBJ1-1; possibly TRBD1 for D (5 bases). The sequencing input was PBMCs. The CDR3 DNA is TGCAGCGTTGAATCCGACAGACTTGAAGCTTTCTTT. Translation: CSVESDRLEAFF.